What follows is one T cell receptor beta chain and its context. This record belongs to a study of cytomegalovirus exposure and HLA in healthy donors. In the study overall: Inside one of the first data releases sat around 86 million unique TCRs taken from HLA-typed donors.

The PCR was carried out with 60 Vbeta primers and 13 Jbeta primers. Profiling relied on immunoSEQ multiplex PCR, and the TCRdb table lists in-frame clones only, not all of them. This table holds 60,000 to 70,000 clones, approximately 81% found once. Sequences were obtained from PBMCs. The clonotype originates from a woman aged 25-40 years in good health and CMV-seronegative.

The CDR3 loop is CASSQDAGSREKLFF. DNA of the CDR3: TGCGCCAGCAGCCAAGATGCGGGGTCTCGTGAAAAACTGTTTTTT. The chain combines TRBV4-3 with TRBJ1-4, with D unclear. Trimming pared 0 bases from V and 7 bases from J, leaving 12 bases between. Germline CDR1 and CDR2: LGHNA and YSLEER. This CDR3 has 15 residues.